This TCR beta chain was retrieved from a study of blood T cell repertoires in COVID-19. In the study overall: The analysed material was cDNA or gDNA that came from T cells, B-cell-depleted T cells, or PBMCs.

Germline loops: CDR1 SNHLY, CDR2 FYNNEI. Unmatched junction bases numbered 6, after V lost 7 bases and J lost 6 bases. The CDR3 covers 12 residues. Original processing methods: The authors estimated nucleated cell counts from reference gene primer amplification. The table came from immunoSEQ multiplex PCR; TCRdb's copy has only in-frame clones and leaves some out. The V and J calls and clone size come from that table; D and trimming were worked out from the DNA. The sample includes over 110,000 clones, 85% to 90% of them seen just once. Participants were aged about 18 to 100 years from about two dozen US areas. Donors in Cohort 3 who had recovered were those with two negative PCRs, healthcare professional clearance, or resolution of their symptoms.

The receptor was derived from a man between 60 and 75 years old who had recovered from COVID-19. The sample consisted of PBMCs or T cells enriched from blood (not recorded which). The chain links TRBV2 to TRBJ2-7; TRBD2 aligns across 7 bases. Here the CDR3 reads CASKREGFEQYF. The CDR3 bases are TGTGCCAGCAAGCGGGAAGGGTTCGAGCAGTACTTC.